There are a few counts of the clone carrying this T cell receptor (beta chain). Its target is unknown. The data were obtained in a study of beta chain features in type 1 diabetes. Study summary: Age and gender were similar between patients and healthy donors, as were cell yields. Study-wide results and caveats: More deletions and fewer insertions at VDJ junctions were seen in type 1 diabetes patients.

Every participating donor gave one draw, a heparinised blood sample averaging roughly 100 mL. This CDR3 spans 13 amino acids. V dropped 4 bases and J dropped 4 bases, with 10 bases sitting between them. Germline V CDR1 and CDR2: MGHRA, YSYEKL. The sequenced template was cDNA made from the entire isolated RNA. Sequencing was performed with immunoSEQ multiplex PCR; in TCRdb, only in-frame clones are kept and a portion is missing. Among fewer than 400,000 clones listed, 7% to 9% were seen once. Sequencing was performed on central memory CD4+ T cells from blood. The clonotype was recovered from a young woman in good health. The chain uses TRBV4-1 and TRBJ2-5; possibly TRBD1 for D (5 bases). The CDR3: CASSRTQGETQYF. CDR3 sequence (DNA): TGCGCCAGCAGCCGAACCCAGGGAGAGACCCAGTACTTC.